This T cell receptor (beta chain) is from a study of blood T cell repertoires in COVID-19. Trimming removed 0 bases from V and 7 bases from J, with 13 bases in between. Per germline, CDR1 MNHNS and CDR2 SASEGT. The CDR3 extends over 16 amino acids. This table comes from immunoSEQ multiplex PCR, and its TCRdb copy is limited to in-frame clones, with some not included. This sample has 200,000 to 300,000 clones, with 91% found just once. This sequence joins TRBV6-1 and TRBJ1-6, with D perhaps matching TRBD1 (5 bases). The clonotype comes from a person aged 18-35 years with COVID-19, enrolled during active disease. Sequencing was performed on peripheral blood. The CDR3 here is CASSEAMTVPNSPLHF. CDR3 nucleotide sequence: TGTGCCAGCAGTGAAGCGATGACAGTCCCCAATTCACCCCTCCACTTT.